The TCR beta chain under discussion was sequenced for a study of post-analysis software for immune sequencing data. Across the study: Relapsing-remitting, secondary progressive and progressive-relapsing forms of multiple sclerosis all featured among disease courses. Study-wide findings and caveats: Diversity measured as normalized Chao1 was significantly lower in multiple sclerosis patients than in controls. Same-batch preparations were strongly co-clustered by F measure. TRBV5-6, TRBV5-1 and TRBV20-1 belonged to a set of about 5 TRBV segments that were more frequent in patients than controls.

V was clipped by 2 bases and J by 12 bases, with 14 bases between them. Germline values: CDR1 SGHTA, CDR2 FQGNSA. CDR3 length: 13 residues. Carried by the TCR beta cDNA libraries were unique molecular identifiers. Some 450,000 cDNA molecules were recovered from an input of about 0.9 to 10 million T cells. TCRdb reprocessed the PCR reads via MiXCR and lists one record per CDR3 protein. The sample consists of a few hundred thousand distinct CDR3 sequences, 30% to 45% of them appearing once. As to this clonotype: Its matching antigen is unknown.

The chain employs TRBV7-2 and TRBJ2-4; weak D call: TRBD1 (6 bases). This TCR derives from a girl aged 2-10 years with multiple sclerosis. Sequencing was carried out using blood. CDR3 in DNA: TGTGCCAGCAGCTTAAAGACAGGCCCCCGTCAGTACTTC. The encoded protein is CASSLKTGPRQYF.